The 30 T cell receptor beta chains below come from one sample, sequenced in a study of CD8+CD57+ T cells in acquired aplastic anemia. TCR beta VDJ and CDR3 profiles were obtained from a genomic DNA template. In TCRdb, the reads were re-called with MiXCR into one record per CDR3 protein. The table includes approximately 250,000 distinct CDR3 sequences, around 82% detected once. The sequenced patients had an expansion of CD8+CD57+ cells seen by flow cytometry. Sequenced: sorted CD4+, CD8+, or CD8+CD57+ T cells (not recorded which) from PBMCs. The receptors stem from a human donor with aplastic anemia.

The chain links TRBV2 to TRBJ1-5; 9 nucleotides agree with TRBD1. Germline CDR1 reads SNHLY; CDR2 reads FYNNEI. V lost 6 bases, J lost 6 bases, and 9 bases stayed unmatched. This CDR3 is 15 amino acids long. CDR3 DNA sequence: TGTGCCAGCAGCGACCCGGGACAGGGAAGTCAGCCCCAGCATTTT. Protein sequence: CASSDPGQGSQPQHF.

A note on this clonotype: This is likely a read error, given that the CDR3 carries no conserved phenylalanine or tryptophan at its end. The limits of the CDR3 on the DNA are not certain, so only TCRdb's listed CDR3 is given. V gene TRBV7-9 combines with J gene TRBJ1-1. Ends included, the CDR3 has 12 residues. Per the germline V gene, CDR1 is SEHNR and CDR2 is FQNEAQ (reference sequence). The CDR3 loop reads CASSLGGAADTY.

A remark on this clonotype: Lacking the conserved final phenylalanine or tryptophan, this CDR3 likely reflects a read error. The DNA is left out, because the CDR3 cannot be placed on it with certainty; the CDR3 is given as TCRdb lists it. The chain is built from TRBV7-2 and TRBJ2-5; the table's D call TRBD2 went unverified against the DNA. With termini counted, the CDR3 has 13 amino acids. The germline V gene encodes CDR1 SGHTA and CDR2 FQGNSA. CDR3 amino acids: CAIWRAWRAVRQV.

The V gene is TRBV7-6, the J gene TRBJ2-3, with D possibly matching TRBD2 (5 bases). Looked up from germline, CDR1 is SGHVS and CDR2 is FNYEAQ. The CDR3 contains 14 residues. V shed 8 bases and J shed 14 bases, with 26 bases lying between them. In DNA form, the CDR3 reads TGTGCCAGCTCCTTTGCGGGTATTCCCGCGAGCAGGTATTTT. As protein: CASSFAGIPASRYF. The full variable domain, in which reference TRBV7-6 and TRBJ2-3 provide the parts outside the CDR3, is GAGVSQSPRYKVTKRGQDVALRCDPISGHVSLYWYRQALGQGPEFLTYFNYEAQQDKSGLPNDRFSAERPEGSISTLTIQRTEQRDSAMYRCASSFAGIPASRYFGPGTRLTVL.

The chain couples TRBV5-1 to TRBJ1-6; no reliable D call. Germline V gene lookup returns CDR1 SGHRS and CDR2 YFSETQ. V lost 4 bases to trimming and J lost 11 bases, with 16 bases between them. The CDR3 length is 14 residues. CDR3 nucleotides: TGCGCCAGCAGCGATTACAGCATCAACACACCCCTCCACTTT. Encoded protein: CASSDYSINTPLHF.

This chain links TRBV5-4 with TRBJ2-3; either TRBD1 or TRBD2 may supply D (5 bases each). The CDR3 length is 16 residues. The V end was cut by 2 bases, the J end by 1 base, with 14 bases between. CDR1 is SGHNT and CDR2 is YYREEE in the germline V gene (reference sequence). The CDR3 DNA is TGTGCCAGCAGCTTTACTAGGCAGGGAGGCACAGATACGCAGTATTTT. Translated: CASSFTRQGGTDTQYF.

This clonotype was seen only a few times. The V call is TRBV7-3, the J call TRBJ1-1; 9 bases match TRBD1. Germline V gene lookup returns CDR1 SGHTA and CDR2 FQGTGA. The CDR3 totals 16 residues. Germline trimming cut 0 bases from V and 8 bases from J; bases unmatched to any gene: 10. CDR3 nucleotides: TGTGCCAGCAGCTTAACTCCGTCGAGACAGGGGGAGGAAGCTTTCTTT. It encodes CASSLTPSRQGEEAFF.

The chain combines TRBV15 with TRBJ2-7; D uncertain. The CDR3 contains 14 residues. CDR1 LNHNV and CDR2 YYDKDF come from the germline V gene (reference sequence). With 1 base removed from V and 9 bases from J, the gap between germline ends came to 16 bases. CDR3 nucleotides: TGTGCCACCAGCAGAGGCAAGGGTAACGACGCGCAGTACTTC. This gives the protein CATSRGKGNDAQYF.

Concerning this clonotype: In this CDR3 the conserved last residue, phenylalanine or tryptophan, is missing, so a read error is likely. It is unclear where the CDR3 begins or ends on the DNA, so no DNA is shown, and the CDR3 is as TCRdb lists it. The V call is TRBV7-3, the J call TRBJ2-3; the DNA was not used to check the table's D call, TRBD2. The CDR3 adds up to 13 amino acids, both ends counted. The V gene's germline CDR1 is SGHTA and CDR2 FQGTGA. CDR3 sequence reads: CASSSGDQMKQFT.

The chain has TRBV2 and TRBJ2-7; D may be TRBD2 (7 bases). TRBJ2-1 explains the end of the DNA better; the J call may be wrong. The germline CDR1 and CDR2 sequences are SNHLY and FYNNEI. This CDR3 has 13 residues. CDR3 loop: CASSHRGAYEQFF. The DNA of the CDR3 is TGTGCCAGCAGTCACCGGGGGGCCTACGAGCAGTTCTTC.

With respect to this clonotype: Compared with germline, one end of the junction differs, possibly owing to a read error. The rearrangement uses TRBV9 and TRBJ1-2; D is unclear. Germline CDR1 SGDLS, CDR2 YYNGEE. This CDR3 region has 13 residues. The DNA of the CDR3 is TGTGCCAGCAGCGTAGGGGCGGGAGGTGACTACAAGTTC. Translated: CASSVGAGGDYKF.

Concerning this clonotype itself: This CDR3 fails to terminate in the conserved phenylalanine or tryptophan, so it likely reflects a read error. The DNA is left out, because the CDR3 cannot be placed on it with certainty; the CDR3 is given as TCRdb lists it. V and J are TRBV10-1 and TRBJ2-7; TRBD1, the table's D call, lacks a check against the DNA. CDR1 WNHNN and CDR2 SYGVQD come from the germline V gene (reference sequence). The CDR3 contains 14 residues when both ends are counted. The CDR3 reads CASSESKPVQGAHR.

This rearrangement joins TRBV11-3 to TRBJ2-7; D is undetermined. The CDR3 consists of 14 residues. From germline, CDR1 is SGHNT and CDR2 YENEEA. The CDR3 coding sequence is TGTGCCACCAGCTTTACCGACAACCGCTACGAGCAGTACGTC. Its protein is CATSFTDNRYEQYV.

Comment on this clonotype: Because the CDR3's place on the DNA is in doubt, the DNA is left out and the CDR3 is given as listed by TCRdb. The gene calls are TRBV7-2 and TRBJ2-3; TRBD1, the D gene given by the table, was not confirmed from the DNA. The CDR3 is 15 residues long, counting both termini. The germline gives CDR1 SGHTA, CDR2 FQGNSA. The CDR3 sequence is CASSVAGGADYAYYF.

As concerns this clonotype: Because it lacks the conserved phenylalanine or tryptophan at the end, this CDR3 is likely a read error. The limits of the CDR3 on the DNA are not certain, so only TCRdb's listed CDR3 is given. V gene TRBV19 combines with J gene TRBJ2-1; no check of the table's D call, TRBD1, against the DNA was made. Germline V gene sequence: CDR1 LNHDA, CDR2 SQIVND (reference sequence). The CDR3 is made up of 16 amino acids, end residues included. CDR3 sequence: CASSFQRGAGNEEYFV.

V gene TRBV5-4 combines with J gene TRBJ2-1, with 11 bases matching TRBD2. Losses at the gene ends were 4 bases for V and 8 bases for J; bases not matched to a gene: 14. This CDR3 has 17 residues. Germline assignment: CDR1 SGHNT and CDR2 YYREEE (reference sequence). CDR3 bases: TGTGCCAGCAGCGATACTAGCGAGGGACTAGCGGAGTATGAGCAGTTCTTC. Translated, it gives CASSDTSEGLAEYEQFF.

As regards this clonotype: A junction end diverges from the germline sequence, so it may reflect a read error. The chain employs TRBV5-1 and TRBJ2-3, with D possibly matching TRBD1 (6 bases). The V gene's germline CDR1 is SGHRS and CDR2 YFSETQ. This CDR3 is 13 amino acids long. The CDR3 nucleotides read TGTGCCAGCAGCTTAGAGCTCACAGGGAAGCAGTATTTT. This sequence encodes CASSLELTGKQYF.

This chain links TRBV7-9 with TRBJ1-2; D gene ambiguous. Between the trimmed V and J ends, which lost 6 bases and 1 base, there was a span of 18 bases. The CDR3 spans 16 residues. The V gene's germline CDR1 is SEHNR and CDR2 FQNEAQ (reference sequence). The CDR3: CASSAPPRRHNYGYTF. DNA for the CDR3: TGTGCCAGCAGTGCCCCCCCCAGGAGACATAACTATGGCTACACCTTC.

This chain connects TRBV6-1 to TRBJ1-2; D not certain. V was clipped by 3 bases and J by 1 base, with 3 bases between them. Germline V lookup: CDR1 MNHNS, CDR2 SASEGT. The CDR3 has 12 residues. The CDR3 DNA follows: TGTGCCAGCAGTGACTTTAACTATGGCTACACCTTC. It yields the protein CASSDFNYGYTF.

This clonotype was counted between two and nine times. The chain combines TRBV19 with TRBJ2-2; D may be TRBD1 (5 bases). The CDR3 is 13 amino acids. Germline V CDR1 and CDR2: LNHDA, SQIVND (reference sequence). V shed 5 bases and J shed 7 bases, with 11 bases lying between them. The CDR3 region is CASSAGRGGELFF. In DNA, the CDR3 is TGTGCCAGTAGTGCCGGAAGGGGCGGGGAGCTGTTTTTT.

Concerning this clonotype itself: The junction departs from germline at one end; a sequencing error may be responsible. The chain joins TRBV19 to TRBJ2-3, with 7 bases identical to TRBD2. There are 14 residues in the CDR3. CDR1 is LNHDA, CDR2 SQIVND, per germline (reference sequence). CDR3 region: CASSMASGPYKQHF. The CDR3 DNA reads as TGTGCCAGTAGTATGGCTAGCGGTCCCTACAAGCAGCATTTC.

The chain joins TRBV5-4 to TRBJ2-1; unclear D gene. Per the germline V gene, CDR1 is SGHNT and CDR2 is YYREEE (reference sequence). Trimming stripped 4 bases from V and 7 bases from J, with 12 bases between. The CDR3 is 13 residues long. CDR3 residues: CASSMSPRNEQFF. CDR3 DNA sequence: TGTGCCAGCAGCATGTCCCCGAGGAATGAGCAGTTCTTC. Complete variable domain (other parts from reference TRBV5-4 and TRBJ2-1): ETGVTQSPTHLIKTRGQQVTLRCSSQSGHNTVSWYQQALGQGPQFIFQYYREEENGRGNFPPRFSGLQFPNYSSELNVNALELDDSALYLCASSMSPRNEQFFGPGTRLTVL.

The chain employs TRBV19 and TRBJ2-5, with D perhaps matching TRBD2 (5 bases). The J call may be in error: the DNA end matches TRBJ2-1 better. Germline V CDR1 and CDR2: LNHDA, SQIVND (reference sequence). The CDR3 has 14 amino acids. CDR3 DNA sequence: TGTGCCACTAGCATAGGGAGCGAGCTAGGTGAGCAGTTCTTC. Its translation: CATSIGSELGEQFF.

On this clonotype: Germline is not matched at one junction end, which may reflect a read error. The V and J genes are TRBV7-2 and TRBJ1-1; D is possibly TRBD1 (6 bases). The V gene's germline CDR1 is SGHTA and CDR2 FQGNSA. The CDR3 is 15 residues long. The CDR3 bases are TGTGCCAGCGGCTTAGAACGGGACACTGAAGCTTTCGTTTTCTTT. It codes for CASGLERDTEAFVFF.

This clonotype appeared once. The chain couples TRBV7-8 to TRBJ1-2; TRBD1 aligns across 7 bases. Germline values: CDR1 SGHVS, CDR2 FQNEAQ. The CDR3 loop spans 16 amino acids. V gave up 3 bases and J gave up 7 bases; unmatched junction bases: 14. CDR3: CASSFHPDGTDGGYTF. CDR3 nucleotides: TGTGCCAGCAGCTTTCATCCAGACGGGACAGATGGTGGCTACACCTTC.

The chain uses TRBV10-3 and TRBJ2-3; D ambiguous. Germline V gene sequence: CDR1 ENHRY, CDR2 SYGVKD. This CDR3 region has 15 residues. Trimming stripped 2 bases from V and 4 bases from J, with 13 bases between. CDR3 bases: TGTGCCATCAGTGAGACTCGTGGTATCGCAGATACGCAGTATTTT. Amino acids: CAISETRGIADTQYF.

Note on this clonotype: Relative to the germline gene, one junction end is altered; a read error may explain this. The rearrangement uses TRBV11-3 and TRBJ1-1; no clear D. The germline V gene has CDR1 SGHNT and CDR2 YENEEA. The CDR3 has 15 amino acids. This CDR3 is CASSLDRRRNTESFF. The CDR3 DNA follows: TGTGCCAGCAGCTTAGATCGGAGACGGAACACTGAATCTTTCTTT.

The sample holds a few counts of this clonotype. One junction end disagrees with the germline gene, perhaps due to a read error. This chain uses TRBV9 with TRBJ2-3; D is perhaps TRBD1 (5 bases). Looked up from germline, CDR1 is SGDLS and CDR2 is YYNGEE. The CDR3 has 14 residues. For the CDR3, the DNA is TGTGCCAGCAGCGTAGACAGGACCACCTATTCCTATGATTTT. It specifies CASSVDRTTYSYDF. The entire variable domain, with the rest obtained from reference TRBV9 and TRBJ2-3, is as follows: DSGVTQTPKHLITATGQRVTLRCSPRSGDLSVYWYQQSLDQGLQFLIQYYNGEERAKGNILERFSAQQFPDLHSELNLSSLELGDSALYFCASSVDRTTYSYDFGPGTRLTVL.

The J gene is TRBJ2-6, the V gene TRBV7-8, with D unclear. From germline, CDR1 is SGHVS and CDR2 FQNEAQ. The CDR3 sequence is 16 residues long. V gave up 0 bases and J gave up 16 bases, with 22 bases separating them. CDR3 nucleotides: TGTGCCAGCAGCTTAGCGGGAAGTCCCGGTGCCCAGTTTCTGACTTTC. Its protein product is CASSLAGSPGAQFLTF.

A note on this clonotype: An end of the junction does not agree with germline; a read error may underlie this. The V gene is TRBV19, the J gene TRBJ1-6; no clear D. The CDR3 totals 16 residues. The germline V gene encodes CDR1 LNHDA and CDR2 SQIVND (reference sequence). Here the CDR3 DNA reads TGTGCCAGCAGTATAGCCAGCGCCTCCTATAATGCACCCCTCTACTTT. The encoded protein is CASSIASASYNAPLYF.